The rows below give T cell receptor beta chains drawn from one sample of a study of regulatory T cells in long-lasting Graves disease. TCRdb reprocessed the multiplex PCR reads with MiXCR, giving one entry per CDR3 protein. The sample records some 220,000 distinct CDR3 sequences, roughly a fifth being singletons. The same data also contributed to another study, on T cells in Graves' hyperthyroidism and ophthalmopathy.

This sample comprised peripheral blood mononuclear cells (PBMCs), obtained at new diagnosis, from a patient treated with antithyroid drugs. The receptors come from a young woman with Graves disease. Each CDR3 is given with its conserved first and last residue. D genes are given only for firm matches. Expanded clones are given a class, and other clones once, few, many or no size at all.

j_call d_call cdr3_length clone_size v_call cdr3_aa cdr3_nt
TRBJ2-5 - 11 few TRBV19 CASIKEETQYF TGTGCCAGTATCAAAGAAGAGACCCAGTACTTC
TRBJ1-5 - 16 - TRBV7-9 CASSYSGSNSNQPQHF TGTGCCAGCAGCTACTCCGGGTCCAATAGCAATCAGCCCCAGCATTTT
TRBJ1-2 - 14 few TRBV6-5 CARSYRRVIGGYTF TGTGCCCGCAGTTACAGGCGGGTTATTGGCGGCTACACCTTC
TRBJ1-5 - 15 few TRBV10-3 CASRSLPGPEQPQHF TGTGCCTCCCGTAGTCTACCAGGGCCGGAGCAGCCCCAGCATTTT
TRBJ1-2 - 13 many TRBV27 CASSLRPTYGYTF TGTGCCAGCAGTTTAAGACCGACCTATGGCTACACCTTC
TRBJ2-3 TRBD2 16 many TRBV2 CASRSGLAELRDTQYF TGTGCCAGCAGAAGCGGACTAGCGGAGCTTAGGGATACGCAGTATTTT
TRBJ2-2 TRBD1 15 few TRBV19 CASSITGANTGELFF TGTGCCAGTAGTATAACAGGGGCGAACACCGGGGAGCTGTTTTTT
TRBJ2-7 TRBD2 17 many TRBV7-9 CASSSGLAGVVGYEQYF TGTGCCAGCAGCTCGGGACTAGCGGGGGTAGTTGGCTACGAGCAGTACTTC
TRBJ1-3 - 16 few TRBV4-2 CASSQDQAGSGNTIYF TGTGCCAGCAGCCAAGATCAGGCAGGCTCTGGAAACACCATATATTTT
TRBJ2-1 - 16 - TRBV4-1 CASSQEPSSRPGEQFF TGCGCCAGCAGCCAAGAACCTAGCAGCCGCCCGGGTGAGCAGTTCTTC
TRBJ1-1 TRBD1 15 few TRBV20-1 CSARAEGQGRAEAFF TGCAGTGCTAGAGCCGAGGGACAGGGAAGGGCTGAAGCTTTCTTT
TRBJ2-3 - 16 many TRBV5-1 CASSLNGRTSTDTQYF TGCGCCAGCAGCTTGAATGGGCGAACCAGCACAGATACGCAGTATTTT
TRBJ2-5 - 14 many TRBV15 CATSRDRAQETQYF TGTGCCACCAGCAGAGACAGGGCCCAAGAGACCCAGTACTTC
TRBJ2-1 - 14 many TRBV10-3 CAMAGQHSYNEQFF TGTGCCATGGCCGGACAGCACTCCTACAATGAGCAGTTCTTC
TRBJ1-2 - 12 many TRBV20-1 CSARSGLYGYTF TGCAGTGCTAGATCGGGGCTCTATGGCTACACCTTC
TRBJ1-4 - 15 many TRBV7-9 CASSLSAGENEKLFF TGTGCCAGCAGCTTATCGGCAGGGGAAAATGAAAAACTGTTTTTT
TRBJ1-4 - 15 many TRBV6-1 CASSEYRLNNEKLFF TGTGCCAGCAGTGAATACAGACTAAATAATGAAAAACTGTTTTTT
TRBJ1-1 - 13 - TRBV11-3 CASSPAGGAEAFF TGTGCCAGCAGCCCCGCCGGGGGGGCTGAAGCTTTCTTT
TRBJ2-3 TRBD2 15 few TRBV6-1 CASSDPSGGTDTQYF TGTGCCAGCAGTGACCCTAGCGGGGGTACAGATACGCAGTATTTT
TRBJ1-5 TRBD1 15 many TRBV12-3/TRBV12-4 CASSPGQGRRQPQHF TGTGCCAGCAGCCCGGGACAGGGGCGGAGGCAGCCCCAGCATTTT
TRBJ1-1 - 17 many TRBV4-1 CASSQVPTGLGSSEAFF TGCGCCAGCAGCCAAGTCCCCACAGGGTTGGGTTCTTCTGAAGCTTTCTTT
TRBJ1-3 - 13 - TRBV7-3 CASSSKPGNTIYF TGTGCCAGCAGCTCAAAACCGGGAAACACCATATATTTT
TRBJ2-3 - 15 many TRBV20-1 CSAPEPQGGTDTQYF TGCAGTGCTCCGGAGCCTCAGGGAGGAACAGATACGCAGTATTTT
TRBJ2-3 - 14 many TRBV18 CASSPVLPRDTQYF TGTGCCAGCTCACCCGTCCTCCCCAGGGATACGCAGTATTTT
TRBJ1-6 TRBD1 16 many TRBV20-1 CSAPRMDRGRNSPLHF TGCAGTGCTCCCAGGATGGACAGGGGTAGGAATTCACCCCTCCACTTT
TRBJ1-6 - 14 few TRBV9 CASSSRYYNSPLHF TGTGCCAGCAGCTCACGATACTATAATTCACCCCTCCACTTT
TRBJ2-7 - 15 many TRBV6-2/TRBV6-3 CASSYGEVRAHEQYF TGTGCCAGCAGTTACGGGGAGGTGAGGGCCCACGAGCAGTACTTC
TRBJ2-7 TRBD2 15 many TRBV5-1 CASSLGSGLVYEQYF TGCGCCAGCAGCTTGGGTTCGGGACTAGTCTACGAGCAGTACTTC
TRBJ1-1 - 15 many TRBV2 CASSKRGAAGPEAFF TGTGCCAGCAGCAAACGGGGTGCGGCAGGCCCTGAAGCTTTCTTT
TRBJ1-3 - 15 many TRBV6-5 CASSYRATSGNTIYF TGTGCCAGCAGTTACCGAGCGACCTCTGGAAACACCATATATTTT
TRBJ1-2 - 14 many TRBV27 CASSLSFRGYGYTF TGTGCCAGCAGTTTATCGTTCCGGGGATATGGCTACACCTTC
TRBJ1-1 - 15 many TRBV7-2 CASSLVLRGNTEAFF TGTGCCAGCAGCTTAGTCCTCAGGGGAAACACTGAAGCTTTCTTT
TRBJ1-3 - 12 many TRBV10-2 CASSERHKAGYF TGCGCCAGCAGTGAAAGACACAAAGCAGGATATTTT
TRBJ1-6 - 16 few TRBV18 CASSPSGGGYNSPLHF TGTGCCAGCTCACCCTCGGGGGGGGGTTATAATTCACCCCTCCACTTT
TRBJ1-4 - 14 many TRBV5-1 CASSFSWDEEKLFF TGCGCCAGCAGCTTTTCGTGGGACGAGGAAAAACTGTTTTTT